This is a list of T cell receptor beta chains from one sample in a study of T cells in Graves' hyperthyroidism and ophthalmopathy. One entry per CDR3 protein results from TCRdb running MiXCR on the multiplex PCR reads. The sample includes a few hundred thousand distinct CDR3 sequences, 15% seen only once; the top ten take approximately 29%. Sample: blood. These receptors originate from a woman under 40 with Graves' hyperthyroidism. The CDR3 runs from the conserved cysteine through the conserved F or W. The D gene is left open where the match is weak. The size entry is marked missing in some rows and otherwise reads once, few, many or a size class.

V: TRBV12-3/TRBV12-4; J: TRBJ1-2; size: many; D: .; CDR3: CASVARGAGYTF; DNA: TGTGCCAGCGTGGCTCGGGGGGCGGGCTACACCTTC
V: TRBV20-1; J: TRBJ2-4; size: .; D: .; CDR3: CSASVKNIQYF; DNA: TGCAGTGCTAGTGTCAAAAACATTCAGTACTTC
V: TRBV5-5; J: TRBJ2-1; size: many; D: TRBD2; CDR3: CASSYLSLAGGGNEQFF; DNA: TGTGCCAGCAGCTATCTCTCTTTAGCGGGAGGGGGGAATGAGCAGTTCTTC
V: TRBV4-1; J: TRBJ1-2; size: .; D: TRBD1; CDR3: CASSQERTGPRLNYGYTF; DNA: TGCGCCAGCAGCCAAGAACGGACAGGGCCGCGCCTTAACTATGGCTACACCTTC
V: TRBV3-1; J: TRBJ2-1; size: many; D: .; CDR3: CASSTVGKKQFF; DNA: TGTGCCAGCAGCACGGTCGGGAAAAAGCAGTTCTTC
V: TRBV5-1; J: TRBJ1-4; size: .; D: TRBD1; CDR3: CASSTAGQGGEKLFF; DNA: TGCGCCAGCAGCACTGCCGGACAGGGCGGGGAAAAACTGTTTTTT
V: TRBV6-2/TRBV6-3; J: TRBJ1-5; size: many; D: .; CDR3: CASSYYTEDQPQHF; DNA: TGTGCCAGCAGTTACTACACAGAAGATCAGCCCCAGCATTTT
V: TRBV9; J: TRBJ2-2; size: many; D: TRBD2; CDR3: CASTETGTSVVTGELFF; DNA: TGTGCCAGCACCGAGACCGGGACTAGCGTTGTCACCGGGGAGCTGTTTTTT
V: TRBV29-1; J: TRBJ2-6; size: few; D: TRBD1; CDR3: CSVVPTGGSPGANVLTF; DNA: TGCAGCGTTGTACCGACAGGGGGATCCCCTGGGGCCAACGTCCTGACTTTC
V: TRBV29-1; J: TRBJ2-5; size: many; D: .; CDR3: CSTTPSSDGKAQYF; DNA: TGCAGTACCACGCCCTCCTCGGACGGGAAGGCCCAGTACTTC
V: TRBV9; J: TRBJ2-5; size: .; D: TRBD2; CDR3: CASTRSGRGWAETQYF; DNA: TGTGCCAGTACCCGTAGCGGGAGAGGGTGGGCAGAGACCCAGTACTTC
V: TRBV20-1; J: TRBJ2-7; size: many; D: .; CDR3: CSARLPGGQYEQYF; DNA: TGCAGTGCTAGACTACCCGGGGGGCAGTACGAGCAGTACTTC
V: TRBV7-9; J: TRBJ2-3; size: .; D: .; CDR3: CASGGFGGPADTQYF; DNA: TGTGCCAGCGGAGGATTTGGGGGCCCAGCAGATACGCAGTATTTT
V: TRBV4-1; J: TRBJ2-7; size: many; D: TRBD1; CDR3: CASSLDPGQGRSEQYF; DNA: TGCGCCAGCAGCCTAGATCCGGGACAGGGGCGAAGCGAGCAGTACTTC
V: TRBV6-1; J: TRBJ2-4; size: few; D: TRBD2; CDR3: CASSPLAGTTKNIQYF; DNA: TGTGCCAGCAGTCCGTTAGCGGGAACAACCAAAAACATTCAGTACTTC
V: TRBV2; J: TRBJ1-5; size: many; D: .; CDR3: CASRLSDRGYLSDQPQHF; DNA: TGTGCCAGCAGACTCTCGGACAGAGGTTATCTATCCGATCAGCCCCAGCATTTT
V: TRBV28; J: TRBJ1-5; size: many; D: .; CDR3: CASSFRTQWSHQPQHF; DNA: TGTGCCAGCAGTTTCCGAACGCAATGGTCTCATCAGCCCCAGCATTTT
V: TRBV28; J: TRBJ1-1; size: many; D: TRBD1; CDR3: CASSLPGQGRTEAFF; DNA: TGTGCCAGCAGCCTCCCCGGACAGGGGCGCACTGAAGCTTTCTTT
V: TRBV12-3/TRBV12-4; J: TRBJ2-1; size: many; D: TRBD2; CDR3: CASVWTSGGTEQFF; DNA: TGTGCCAGCGTTTGGACTAGCGGAGGGACTGAGCAGTTCTTC
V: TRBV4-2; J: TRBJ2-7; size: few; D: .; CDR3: CASSQKAGSYEQYF; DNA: TGTGCCAGCAGCCAAAAGGCAGGCTCCTACGAGCAGTACTTC
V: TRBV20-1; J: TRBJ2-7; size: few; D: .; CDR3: CSAPRRSEGEQYF; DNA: TGCAGTGCTCCAAGGCGGTCGGAAGGCGAGCAGTACTTC
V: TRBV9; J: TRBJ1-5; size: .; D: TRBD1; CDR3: CASSVGSGQGQPQHF; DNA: TGTGCCAGCAGCGTAGGTTCGGGACAGGGTCAGCCCCAGCATTTT
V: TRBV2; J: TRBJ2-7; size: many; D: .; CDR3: CASSSLHWTNPHYEQYF; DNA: TGTGCCAGCAGTTCCCTCCATTGGACAAACCCCCACTACGAGCAGTACTTC
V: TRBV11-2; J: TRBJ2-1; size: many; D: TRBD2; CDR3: CASSPTVGSGSGEQFF; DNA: TGTGCCAGCAGCCCAACGGTGGGTAGCGGGAGTGGCGAGCAGTTCTTC
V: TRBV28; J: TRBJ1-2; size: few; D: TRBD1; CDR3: CASSFGAITGDYGYTF; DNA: TGTGCCAGCAGTTTTGGGGCCATAACAGGGGACTATGGCTACACCTTC
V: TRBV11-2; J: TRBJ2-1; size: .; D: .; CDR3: CASSLRRGEQFF; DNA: TGTGCCAGCAGCTTACGGCGTGGGGAGCAGTTCTTC